This T cell receptor beta chain was sequenced during a study of blood T cell repertoires in COVID-19. The CDR3 extends over 20 amino acids. Using immunoSEQ multiplex PCR, the repertoire was profiled, and TCRdb retains in-frame clones only, with some absent. The table lists hundreds of thousands of clones, 80% to 90% of them singletons. What was sequenced was PBMCs or T cells enriched from blood (not recorded which). J is TRBJ2-6 and V is TRBV21-1; TRBD1 is taken as the D call from the table, unchecked against the DNA. TRBV21-1 is given as a pseudogene. The clonotype originates from a young man who had recovered from COVID-19. CDR3 DNA sequence: TGTGCCAGCAGCATCCAGGTCCATGGGCTGTTCGGTTCCCCAATAAACGTCCTGACTTTC. Amino acids: CASSIQVHGLFGSPINVLTF.